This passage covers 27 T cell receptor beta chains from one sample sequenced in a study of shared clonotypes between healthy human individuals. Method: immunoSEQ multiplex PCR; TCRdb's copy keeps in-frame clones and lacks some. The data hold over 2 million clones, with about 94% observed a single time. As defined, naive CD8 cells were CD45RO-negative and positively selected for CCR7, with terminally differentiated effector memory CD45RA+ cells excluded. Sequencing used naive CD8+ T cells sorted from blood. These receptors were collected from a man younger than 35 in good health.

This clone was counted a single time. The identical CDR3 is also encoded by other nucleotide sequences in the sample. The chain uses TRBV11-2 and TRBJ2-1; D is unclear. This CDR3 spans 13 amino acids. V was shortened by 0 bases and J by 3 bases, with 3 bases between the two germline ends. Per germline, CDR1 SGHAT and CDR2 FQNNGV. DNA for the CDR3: TGTGCCAGCAGCTTAGAACTCTACAATGAGCAGTTCTTC. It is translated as CASSLELYNEQFF.

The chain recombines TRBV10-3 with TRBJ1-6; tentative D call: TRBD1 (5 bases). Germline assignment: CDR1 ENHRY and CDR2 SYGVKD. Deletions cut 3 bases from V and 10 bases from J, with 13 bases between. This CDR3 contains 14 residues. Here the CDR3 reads CAISDAREASPLHF. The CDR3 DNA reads TGTGCCATCAGTGATGCCAGGGAAGCGTCACCCCTCCACTTT.

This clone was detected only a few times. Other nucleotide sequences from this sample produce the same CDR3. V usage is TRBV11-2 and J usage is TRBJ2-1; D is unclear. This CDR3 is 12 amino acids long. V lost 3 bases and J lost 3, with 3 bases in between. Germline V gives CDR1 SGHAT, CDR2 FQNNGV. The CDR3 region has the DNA TGTGCCAGCAGCTTGGGCTACAATGAGCAGTTCTTC. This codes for CASSLGYNEQFF.

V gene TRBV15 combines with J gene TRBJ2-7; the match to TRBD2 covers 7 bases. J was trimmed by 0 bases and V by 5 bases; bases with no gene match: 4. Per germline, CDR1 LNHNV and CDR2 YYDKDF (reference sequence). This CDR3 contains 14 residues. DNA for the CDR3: TGTGCCACCAGCGAGACTAGCCCCTCCTACGAGCAGTACTTC. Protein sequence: CATSETSPSYEQYF.

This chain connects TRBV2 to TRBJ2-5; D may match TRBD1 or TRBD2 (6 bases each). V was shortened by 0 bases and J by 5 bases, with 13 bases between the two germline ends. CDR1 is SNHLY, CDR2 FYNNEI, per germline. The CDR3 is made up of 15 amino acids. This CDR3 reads CASSEAPGARETQYF. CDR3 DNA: TGTGCCAGCAGTGAAGCCCCGGGGGCCAGGGAGACCCAGTACTTC.

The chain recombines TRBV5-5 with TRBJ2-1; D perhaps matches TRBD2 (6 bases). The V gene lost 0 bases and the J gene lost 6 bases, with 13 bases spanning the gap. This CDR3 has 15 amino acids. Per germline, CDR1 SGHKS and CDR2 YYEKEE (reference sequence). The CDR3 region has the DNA TGTGCCAGCAGCTTGGCGACAGCGGGCGGCAATGAGCAGTTCTTC. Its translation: CASSLATAGGNEQFF.

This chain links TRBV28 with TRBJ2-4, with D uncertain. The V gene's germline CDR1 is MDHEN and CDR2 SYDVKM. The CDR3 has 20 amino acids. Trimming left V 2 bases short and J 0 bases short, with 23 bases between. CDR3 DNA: TGTGCCAGCAGTTTAAGGTTTTACCGCCCGGAGAATCTAGCCAAAAACATTCAGTACTTC. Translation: CASSLRFYRPENLAKNIQYF. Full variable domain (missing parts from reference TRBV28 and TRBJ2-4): DVKVTQSSRYLVKRTGEKVFLECVQDMDHENMFWYRQDPGLGLRLIYFSYDVKMKEKGDIPEGYSVSREKKERFSLILESASTNQTSMYLCASSLRFYRPENLAKNIQYFGAGTRLSVL.

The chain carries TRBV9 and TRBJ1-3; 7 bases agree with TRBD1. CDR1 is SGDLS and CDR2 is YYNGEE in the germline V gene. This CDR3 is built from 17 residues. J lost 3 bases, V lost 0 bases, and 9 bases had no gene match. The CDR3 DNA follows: TGTGCCAGCAGCGTAGGTCTCGGACAGGAATATGGAAACACCATATATTTT. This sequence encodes CASSVGLGQEYGNTIYF.

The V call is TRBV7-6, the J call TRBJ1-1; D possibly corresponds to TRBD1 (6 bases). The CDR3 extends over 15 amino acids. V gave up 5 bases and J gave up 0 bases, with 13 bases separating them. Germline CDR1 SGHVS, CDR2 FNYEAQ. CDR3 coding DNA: TGTGCCAGCAGCCCGCCTGGGGGCTTGAACACTGAAGCTTTCTTT. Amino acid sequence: CASSPPGGLNTEAFF.

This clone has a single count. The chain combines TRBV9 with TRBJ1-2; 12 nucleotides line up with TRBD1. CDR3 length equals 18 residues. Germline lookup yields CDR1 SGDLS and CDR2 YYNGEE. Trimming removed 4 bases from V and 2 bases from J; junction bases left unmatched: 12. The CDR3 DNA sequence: TGTGCCAGCAGCCGGTACGGGACAGGGGGCTTAACCAACTATGGCTACACCTTC. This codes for CASSRYGTGGLTNYGYTF.

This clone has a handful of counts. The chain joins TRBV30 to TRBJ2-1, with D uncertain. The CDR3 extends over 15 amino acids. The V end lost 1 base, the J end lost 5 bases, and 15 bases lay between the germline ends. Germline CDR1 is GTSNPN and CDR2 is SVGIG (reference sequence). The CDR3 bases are TGTGCCTGGAGTGGCCTCTGGCGGAACCACAATGAGCAGTTCTTC. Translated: CAWSGLWRNHNEQFF. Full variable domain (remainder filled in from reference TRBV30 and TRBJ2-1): SQTIHQWPATLVQPVGSPLSLECTVEGTSNPNLYWYRQAAGRGLQLLFYSVGIGQISSEVPQNLSASRPQDRQFILSSKKLLLSDSGFYLCAWSGLWRNHNEQFFGPGTRLTVL.

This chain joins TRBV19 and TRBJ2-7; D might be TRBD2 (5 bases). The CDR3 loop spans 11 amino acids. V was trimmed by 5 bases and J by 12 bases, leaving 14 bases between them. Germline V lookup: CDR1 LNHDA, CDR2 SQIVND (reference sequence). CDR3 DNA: TGTGCCAGTAGTGGACGGACTTTCGGGTACTTC. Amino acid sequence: CASSGRTFGYF.

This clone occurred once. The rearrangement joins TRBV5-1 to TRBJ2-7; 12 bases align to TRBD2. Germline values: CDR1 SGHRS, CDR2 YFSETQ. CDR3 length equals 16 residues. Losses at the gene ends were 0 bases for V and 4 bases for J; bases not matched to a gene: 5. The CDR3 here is CASSLEPSGGAYEQYF. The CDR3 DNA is TGCGCCAGCAGCTTGGAGCCTAGCGGGGGGGCTTACGAGCAGTACTTC. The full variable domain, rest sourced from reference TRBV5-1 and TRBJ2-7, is KAGVTQTPRYLIKTRGQQVTLSCSPISGHRSVSWYQQTPGQGLQFLFEYFSETQRNKGNFPGRFSGRQFSNSRSEMNVSTLELGDSALYLCASSLEPSGGAYEQYFGPGTRLTVT.

This CDR3 reads CASSWEGGLNQPQHF. CDR3 nucleotides: TGTGCCAGCAGTTGGGAGGGAGGTCTCAATCAGCCCCAGCATTTT. The genes are TRBV27 and TRBJ1-5; D gene uncertain. The CDR3 totals 15 residues. The V end lost 4 bases, the J end lost 3 bases, and 13 bases lay between the germline ends. Germline-derived CDR1 and CDR2 are MNHEY and SMNVEV (reference sequence).

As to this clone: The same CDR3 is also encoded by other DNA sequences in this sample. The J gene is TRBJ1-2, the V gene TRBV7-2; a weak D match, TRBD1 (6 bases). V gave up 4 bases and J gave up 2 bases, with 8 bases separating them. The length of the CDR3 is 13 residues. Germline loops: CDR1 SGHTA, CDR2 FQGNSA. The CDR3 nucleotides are TGTGCCAGCAGCTCTGGACAGAACTATGGCTACACCTTC. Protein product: CASSSGQNYGYTF. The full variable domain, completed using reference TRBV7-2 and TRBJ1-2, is GAGVSQSPSNKVTEKGKDVELRCDPISGHTALYWYRQSLGQGLEFLIYFQGNSAPDKSGLPSDRFSAERTGGSVSTLTIQRTQQEDSAVYLCASSSGQNYGYTFGSGTRLTVV.

The CDR3 region has the DNA TGTGCCAGCAGCTTGGTGCGTCGGGAAGAGACCCAGTACTTC. It encodes CASSLVRREETQYF. This chain uses TRBV5-5 with TRBJ2-5, with D unclear. This CDR3 has 14 amino acids. The V gene's germline CDR1 is SGHKS and CDR2 YYEKEE (reference sequence). V lost 0 bases to trimming and J lost 3 bases, with 9 bases between them. The whole variable domain, remainder taken from reference TRBV5-5 and TRBJ2-5, is DAGVTQSPTHLIKTRGQQVTLRCSPISGHKSVSWYQQVLGQGPQFIFQYYEKEERGRGNFPDRFSARQFPNYSSELNVNALLLGDSALYLCASSLVRREETQYFGPGTRLLVL.

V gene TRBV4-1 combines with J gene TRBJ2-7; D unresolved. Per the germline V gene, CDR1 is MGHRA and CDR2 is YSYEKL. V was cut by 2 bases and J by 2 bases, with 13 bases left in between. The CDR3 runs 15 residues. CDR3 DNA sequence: TGCGCCAGCAGCCAATCGTTGCAGAAAACCTACGAGCAGTACTTC. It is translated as CASSQSLQKTYEQYF.

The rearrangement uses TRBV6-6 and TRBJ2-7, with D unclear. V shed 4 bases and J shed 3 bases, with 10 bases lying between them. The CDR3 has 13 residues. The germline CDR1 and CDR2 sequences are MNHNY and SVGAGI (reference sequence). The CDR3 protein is CASSFNDRYEQYF. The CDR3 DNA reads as TGTGCCAGCAGTTTTAACGACCGCTACGAGCAGTACTTC.

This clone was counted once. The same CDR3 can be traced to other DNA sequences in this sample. The CDR3 loop is CASSSAENTEAFF. The CDR3 coding sequence is TGTGCCAGCAGCTCAGCAGAGAACACTGAAGCTTTCTTT. The rearrangement uses TRBV7-9 and TRBJ1-1; D unresolved. CDR3 size: 13 residues. The V and J ends lost 4 bases and 1 base respectively, with 7 bases between them. The germline gives CDR1 SEHNR, CDR2 FQNEAQ (reference sequence). Supplemented by reference TRBV7-9 and TRBJ1-1, the full variable domain reads DTGVSQNPRHKITKRGQNVTFRCDPISEHNRLYWYRQTLGQGPEFLTYFQNEAQLEKSRLLSDRFSAERPKGSFSTLEIQRTEQGDSAMYLCASSSAENTEAFFGQGTRLTVV.

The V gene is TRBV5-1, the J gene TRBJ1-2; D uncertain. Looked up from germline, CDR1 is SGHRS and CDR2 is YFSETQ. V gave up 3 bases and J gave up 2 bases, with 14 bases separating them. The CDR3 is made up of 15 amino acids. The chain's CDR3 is CASSWAGPGNYGYTF. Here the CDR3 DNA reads TGCGCCAGCAGCTGGGCGGGCCCGGGGAACTATGGCTACACCTTC. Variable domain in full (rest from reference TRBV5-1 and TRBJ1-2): KAGVTQTPRYLIKTRGQQVTLSCSPISGHRSVSWYQQTPGQGLQFLFEYFSETQRNKGNFPGRFSGRQFSNSRSEMNVSTLELGDSALYLCASSWAGPGNYGYTFGSGTRLTVV.

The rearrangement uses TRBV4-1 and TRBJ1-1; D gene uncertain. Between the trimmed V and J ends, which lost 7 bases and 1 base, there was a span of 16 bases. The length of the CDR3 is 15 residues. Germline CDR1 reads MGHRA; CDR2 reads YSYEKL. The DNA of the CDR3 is TGCGCCAGCACCCCCCTTATGTGGGAGAACACTGAAGCTTTCTTT. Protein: CASTPLMWENTEAFF.

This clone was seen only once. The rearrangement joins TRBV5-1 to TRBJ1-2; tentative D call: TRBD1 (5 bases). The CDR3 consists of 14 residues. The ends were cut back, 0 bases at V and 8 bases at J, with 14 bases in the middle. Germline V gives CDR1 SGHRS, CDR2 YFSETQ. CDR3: CASSLAPGDLGYTF. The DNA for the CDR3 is TGCGCCAGCAGCTTGGCTCCGGGGGATTTAGGCTACACCTTC.

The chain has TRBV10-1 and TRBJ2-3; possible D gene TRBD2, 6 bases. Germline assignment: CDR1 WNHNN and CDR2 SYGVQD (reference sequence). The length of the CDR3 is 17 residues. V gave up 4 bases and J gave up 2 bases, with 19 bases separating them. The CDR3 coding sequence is TGCGCCAGCAGTGGAATTTTGGGGGGACTGAACACAGATACGCAGTATTTT. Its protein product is CASSGILGGLNTDTQYF.

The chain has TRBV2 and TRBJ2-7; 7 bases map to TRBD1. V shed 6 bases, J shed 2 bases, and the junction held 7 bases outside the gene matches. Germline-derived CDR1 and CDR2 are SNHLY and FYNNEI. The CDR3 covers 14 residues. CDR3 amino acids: CASRTAGTAYEQYF. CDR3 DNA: TGTGCCAGCAGAACGGCCGGGACAGCCTACGAGCAGTACTTC. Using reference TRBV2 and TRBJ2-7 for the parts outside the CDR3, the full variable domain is EPEVTQTPSHQVTQMGQEVILRCVPISNHLYFYWYRQILGQKVEFLVSFYNNEISEKSEIFDDQFSVERPDGSNFTLKIRSTKLEDSAMYFCASRTAGTAYEQYFGPGTRLTVT.

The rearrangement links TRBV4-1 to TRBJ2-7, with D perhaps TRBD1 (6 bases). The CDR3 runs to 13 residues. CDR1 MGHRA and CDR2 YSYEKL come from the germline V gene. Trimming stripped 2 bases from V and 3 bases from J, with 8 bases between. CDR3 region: CASSQYRDYEQYF. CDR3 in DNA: TGCGCCAGCAGCCAATACAGGGACTACGAGCAGTACTTC.

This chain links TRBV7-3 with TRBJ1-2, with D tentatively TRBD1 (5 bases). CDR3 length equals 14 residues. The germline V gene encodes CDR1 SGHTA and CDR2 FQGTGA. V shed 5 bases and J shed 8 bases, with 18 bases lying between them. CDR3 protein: CASSQTGAAGGYTF. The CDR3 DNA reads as TGTGCCAGCAGCCAAACCGGGGCCGCTGGGGGCTACACCTTC.

The CDR3 coding sequence is TGCGCCAGCAGCTTGGTGCGGGATGGAGCTTTTGGTGAGCAGTTCTTC. This translates into CASSLVRDGAFGEQFF. The gene calls are TRBV5-1 and TRBJ2-1; tentative D call: TRBD2 (6 bases). Germline CDR1 reads SGHRS; CDR2 reads YFSETQ. The ends were cut back, 0 bases at V and 9 bases at J, with 19 bases in the middle. The CDR3 contains 16 residues.